The rows below give T cell receptor beta chains drawn from one sample of a study of T cell repertoires in cytomegalovirus infection. One entry per CDR3 protein, called by TCRdb with MiXCR from the reads. Of around 450,000 distinct CDR3 sequences listed, 10% to 12% were seen once; the top ten hold roughly a tenth. The sequenced sample was PBMCs. These receptor sequences come from a human donor in good health (CMV status not recorded). Some clones in this sample may be carry-over from other donors' samples. Each CDR3 is given with its conserved first and last residue. Each record gives: D gene, V gene, clone size, J gene, CDR3 DNA, CDR3 protein. A D gene is named only where the DNA matches it firmly. Clone size is not always given. Where it is, it says once, few, many or a class for expanded clones.

-	TRBV7-9	many	TRBJ2-6	TGTGCCAGCAGCTTAAGCTGGGCCTCTGGGGCCAACGTCCTGACTTTC	CASSLSWASGANVLTF
-	TRBV7-9	many	TRBJ1-1	TGTGCCAGCAGCAAAGATTGGGGGACTGAAGCTTTCTTT	CASSKDWGTEAFF
TRBD1	TRBV7-2	many	TRBJ1-2	TGTGCCAGCAGCTTAGAGGGGGCGGACTATGGCTACACCTTC	CASSLEGADYGYTF
-	TRBV24-1	many	TRBJ2-2	TGTGCCACCAACAAGAACACCGGGGAGCTGTTTTTT	CATNKNTGELFF
TRBD2	TRBV12-3/TRBV12-4	many	TRBJ2-7	TGTGCCAGCAGTAGGGCTAGCGGAGGGTACGAGCAGTACTTC	CASSRASGGYEQYF
-	TRBV6-4	-	TRBJ2-1	TGTGCCAGCAGCCCCAAGCACAATGAGCAGTTCTTC	CASSPKHNEQFF
-	TRBV19	many	TRBJ2-1	TGTGCCAGTAGTATCTATGGGTTTCGAGATGAGCAGTTCTTC	CASSIYGFRDEQFF
TRBD2	TRBV3-1	-	TRBJ2-4	TGTGCCAGCAGCCAAGAGTACGGGACTAGCGGGATTGGCATAGCCAAAAACATTCAGTACTTC	CASSQEYGTSGIGIAKNIQYF
TRBD2	TRBV24-1	-	TRBJ2-1	TGTGCCACCAGTGATTTGGGGCTAGCGGGAAACAATGAGCAGTTCTTC	CATSDLGLAGNNEQFF
TRBD2	TRBV28	many	TRBJ2-1	TGTGCCAGCAGTCCTCTGCCGGGACTAGCGGGAGCGGATGAGCAGTTCTTC	CASSPLPGLAGADEQFF
-	TRBV12-3/TRBV12-4	many	TRBJ2-7	TGTGCCAGCAGGGTGGAGGGAGAGCAGTACTTC	CASRVEGEQYF
-	TRBV20-1	many	TRBJ2-1	TGCAGTGCTACCGACAGGAGGAAACCCTACAATGAGCAGTTCTTC	CSATDRRKPYNEQFF
TRBD1	TRBV28	many	TRBJ2-1	TGTGCCAGCAGTCTGACCGGGACAGGCCGCTACAATGAGCAGTTCTTC	CASSLTGTGRYNEQFF
TRBD1	TRBV19	many	TRBJ2-1	TGTGCCAGTAGTAATTTCGACAGGGCTTCCGACAATGAGCAGTTCTTC	CASSNFDRASDNEQFF
-	TRBV28	many	TRBJ2-1	TGTGCCAGCAGTTTGAATAGCCCATTAAATGAGCAGTTCTTC	CASSLNSPLNEQFF
TRBD2	TRBV7-2	many	TRBJ2-7	TGTGCCAGCAGCCTCGCCTCTAGCGGGGGCTACGAGCAGTACTTC	CASSLASSGGYEQYF
-	TRBV29-1	-	TRBJ2-1	TGCAGCGTTGGGGGTCGTATGAACAATGAGCAGTTCTTC	CSVGGRMNNEQFF
-	TRBV7-9	many	TRBJ2-7	TGTGCCAGCAGCTTAGGTGGGAGAGGGTACGAGCAGTACTTC	CASSLGGRGYEQYF
TRBD1	TRBV20-1	-	TRBJ1-1	TGCAGTGCCGAAAATACAGGGGCCACTGAAGCTTTCTTT	CSAENTGATEAFF
TRBD1	TRBV10-3	many	TRBJ1-5	TGTGCCATCAGTGGGGGACAGGATAGCAATCAGCCCCAGCATTTT	CAISGGQDSNQPQHF
-	TRBV20-1	few	TRBJ1-2	TGCAGTGCCTTCCAAAGAGACCCGGCTGGCTACACCTTC	CSAFQRDPAGYTF
-	TRBV6-2/TRBV6-3	-	TRBJ1-1	TGTGCCAGCAGTTACATCTCGAACTTGAACACTGAAGCTTTCTTT	CASSYISNLNTEAFF
-	TRBV12-3/TRBV12-4	many	TRBJ1-2	TGTGCCAGCAGTCATTTCAGGAGGGATCAATCTGGCTACACCTTC	CASSHFRRDQSGYTF
-	TRBV5-5	-	TRBJ2-3	TGTGCCAGCAGCTTGGATCGGTTAGCGCAGTATTTT	CASSLDRLAQYF
TRBD1	TRBV20-1	-	TRBJ1-4	TGCAGCGTGGGACAGGGGAGTGAAAAACTGTTTTTT	CSVGQGSEKLFF
TRBD2	TRBV20-1	many	TRBJ2-1	TGCACTCGCAGAGCGGGAGGAGCCGATGAGCAGTTCTTC	CTRRAGGADEQFF
-	TRBV7-3	many	TRBJ2-2	TGTGCCAGCAGCTTGGACAGGGGTCCGGGACTAGCTGCCGCCGGGGAGCTGTTTTTT	CASSLDRGPGLAAAGELFF
-	TRBV6-1	many	TRBJ1-2	TGTGCCAGCTGGAGTCGCCATTATGGCTACACCTTC	CASWSRHYGYTF
-	TRBV29-1	-	TRBJ1-3	TGCAGCGTTCGGGGGCACCTCTCTGGAAACACCATATATTTT	CSVRGHLSGNTIYF
-	TRBV19	few	TRBJ1-5	TGTGCCAGTAGTATAGCGATTGGGGGCCTTGGTCGCAATCAGCCCCAGCATTTT	CASSIAIGGLGRNQPQHF
-	TRBV30	-	TRBJ1-1	TGTGCCTGGAGTGTCCGGGGCGCGAACACTGAAGCTTTCTTT	CAWSVRGANTEAFF
-	TRBV7-9	-	TRBJ1-1	TGTGCCAGCAGCTCCCTTGAGGGGTCAGGGAACACTGAAGCTTTCTTT	CASSSLEGSGNTEAFF
TRBD1	TRBV5-1	many	TRBJ1-2	TGCGCCAGCAGCAAGAACCGGGACAGCGGCGTCTATGGCTACACCTTC	CASSKNRDSGVYGYTF